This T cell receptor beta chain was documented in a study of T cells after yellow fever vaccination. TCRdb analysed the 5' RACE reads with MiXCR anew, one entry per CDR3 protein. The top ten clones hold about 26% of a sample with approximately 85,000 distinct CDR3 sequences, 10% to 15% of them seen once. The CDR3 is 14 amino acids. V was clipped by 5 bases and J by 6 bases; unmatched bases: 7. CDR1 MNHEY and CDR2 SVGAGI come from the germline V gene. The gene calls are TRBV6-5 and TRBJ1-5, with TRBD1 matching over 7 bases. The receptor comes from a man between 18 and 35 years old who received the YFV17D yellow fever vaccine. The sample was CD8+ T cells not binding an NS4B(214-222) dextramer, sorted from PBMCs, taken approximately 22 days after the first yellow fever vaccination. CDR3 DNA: TGTGCCAGCAGTCAGGGGGGGGCAACTCAGCCCCAGCATTTT. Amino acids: CASSQGGATQPQHF.